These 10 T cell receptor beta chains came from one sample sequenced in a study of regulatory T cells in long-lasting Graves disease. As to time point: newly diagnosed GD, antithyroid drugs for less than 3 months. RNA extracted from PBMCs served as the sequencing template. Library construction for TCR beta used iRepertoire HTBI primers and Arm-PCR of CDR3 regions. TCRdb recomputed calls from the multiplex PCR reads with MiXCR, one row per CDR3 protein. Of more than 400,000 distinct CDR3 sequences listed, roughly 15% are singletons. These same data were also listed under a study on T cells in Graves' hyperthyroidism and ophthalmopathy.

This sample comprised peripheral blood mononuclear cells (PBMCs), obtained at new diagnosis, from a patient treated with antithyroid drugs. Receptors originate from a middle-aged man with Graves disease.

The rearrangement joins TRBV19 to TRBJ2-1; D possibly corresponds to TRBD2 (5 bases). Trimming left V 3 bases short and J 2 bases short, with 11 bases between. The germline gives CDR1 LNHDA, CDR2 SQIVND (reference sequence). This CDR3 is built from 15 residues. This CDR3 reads CASSMVWGAYNEQFF. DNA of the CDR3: TGTGCCAGTAGTATGGTCTGGGGAGCCTACAATGAGCAGTTCTTC.

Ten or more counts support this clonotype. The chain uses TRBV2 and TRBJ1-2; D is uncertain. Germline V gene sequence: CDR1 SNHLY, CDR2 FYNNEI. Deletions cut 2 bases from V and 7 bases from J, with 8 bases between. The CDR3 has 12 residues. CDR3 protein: CASSESGSGYTF. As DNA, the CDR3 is TGTGCCAGCAGTGAATCGGGGAGTGGCTACACCTTC.

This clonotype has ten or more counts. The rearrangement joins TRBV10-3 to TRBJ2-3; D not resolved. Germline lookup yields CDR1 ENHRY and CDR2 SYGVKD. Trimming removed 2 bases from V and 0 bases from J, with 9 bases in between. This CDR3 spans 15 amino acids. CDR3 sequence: CAISEVTPSTDTQYF. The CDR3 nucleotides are TGTGCCATCAGTGAGGTGACACCTAGCACAGATACGCAGTATTTT.

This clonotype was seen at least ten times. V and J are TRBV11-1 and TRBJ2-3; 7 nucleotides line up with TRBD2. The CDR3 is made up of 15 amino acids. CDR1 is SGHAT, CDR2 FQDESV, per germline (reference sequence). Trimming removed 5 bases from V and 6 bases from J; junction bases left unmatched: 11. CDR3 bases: TGTGCCAGCAGCCCTCATGCGGGAGTTTTTGATACGCAGTATTTT. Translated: CASSPHAGVFDTQYF.

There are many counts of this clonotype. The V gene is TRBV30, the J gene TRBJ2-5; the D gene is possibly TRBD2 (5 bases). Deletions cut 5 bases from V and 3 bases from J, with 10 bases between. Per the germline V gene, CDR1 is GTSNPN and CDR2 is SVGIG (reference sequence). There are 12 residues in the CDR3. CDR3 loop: CAWAAGKETQYF. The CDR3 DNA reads TGTGCCTGGGCGGCGGGTAAAGAGACCCAGTACTTC. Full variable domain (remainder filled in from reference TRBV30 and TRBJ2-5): SQTIHQWPATLVQPVGSPLSLECTVEGTSNPNLYWYRQAAGRGLQLLFYSVGIGQISSEVPQNLSASRPQDRQFILSSKKLLLSDSGFYLCAWAAGKETQYFGPGTRLLVL.

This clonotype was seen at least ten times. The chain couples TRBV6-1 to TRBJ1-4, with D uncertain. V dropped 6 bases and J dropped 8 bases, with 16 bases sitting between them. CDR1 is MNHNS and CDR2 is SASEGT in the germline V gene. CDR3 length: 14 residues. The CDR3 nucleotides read TGTGCCAGCAGAAGGGAGCAAAGAGGAGAAAAACTGTTTTTT. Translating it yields CASRREQRGEKLFF.

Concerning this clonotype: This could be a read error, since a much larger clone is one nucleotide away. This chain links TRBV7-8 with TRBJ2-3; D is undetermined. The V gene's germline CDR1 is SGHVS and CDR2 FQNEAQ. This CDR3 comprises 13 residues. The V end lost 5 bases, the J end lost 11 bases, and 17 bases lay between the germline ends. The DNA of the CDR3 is TGTGCCAGCAGCCCGTTGGTGAACCTGGGGCAGTATTTT. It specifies CASSPLVNLGQYF.

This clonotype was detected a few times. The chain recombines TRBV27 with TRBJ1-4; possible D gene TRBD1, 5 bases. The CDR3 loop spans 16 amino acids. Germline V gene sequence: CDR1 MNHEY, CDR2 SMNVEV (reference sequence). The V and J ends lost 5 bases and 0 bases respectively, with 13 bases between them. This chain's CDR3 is CASSPRTRATNEKLFF. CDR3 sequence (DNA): TGTGCCAGCAGTCCCCGGACAAGAGCAACTAATGAAAAACTGTTTTTT.

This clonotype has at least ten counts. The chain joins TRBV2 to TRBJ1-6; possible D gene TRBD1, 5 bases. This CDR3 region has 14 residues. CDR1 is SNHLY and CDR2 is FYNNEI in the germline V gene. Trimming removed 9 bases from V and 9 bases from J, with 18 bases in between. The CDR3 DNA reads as TGTGCCAGTGACTCCGGGACCCTCAGTTCACCCCTCCACTTT. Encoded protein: CASDSGTLSSPLHF.

In DNA form, the CDR3 reads TGCAGTGCTAAAGAGGGATCCCAGCCCCAGCATTTT. It translates to CSAKEGSQPQHF. This chain connects TRBV20-1 to TRBJ1-5; no definite D call. V lost 4 bases to trimming and J lost 7 bases, with 11 bases between them. The CDR3 is made up of 12 amino acids. The germline V gene encodes CDR1 DFQATT and CDR2 SNEGSKA (reference sequence).